The 20 T cell receptor beta chains in this list originate from one sample, sequenced in a study of CD8+CD57+ T cells in acquired aplastic anemia. CD8+CD57+ cell expansion, shown by flow cytometry, had occurred in the patients selected for sequencing. For CDR3 and TCR beta VDJ profiling, genomic DNA was the template used. Using its own MiXCR run on the reads, TCRdb lists one record per CDR3 protein. The sample records 80,000 to 100,000 distinct CDR3 sequences, 55% to 80% being singletons. The sequenced sample consisted of sorted CD4+, CD8+, or CD8+CD57+ T cells (not recorded which) from PBMCs. These receptors originate from a human donor with aplastic anemia.

CDR3 sequence (DNA): TGTGCCAGCAGTGACCTTATGGCTAGCGGGCAAGCCTACGAGCAGTACTTC. Its protein product is CASSDLMASGQAYEQYF. The chain is built from TRBV2 and TRBJ2-7, with 8 positions matching TRBD2. CDR3 size: 17 residues. From germline, CDR1 is SNHLY and CDR2 FYNNEI. V lost 3 bases and J lost 2; bases outside the gene matches: 12.

The chain joins TRBV2 to TRBJ2-7; D is unresolved. The V end lost 3 bases, the J end lost 7 bases, and 7 bases lay between the germline ends. The germline gives CDR1 SNHLY, CDR2 FYNNEI. This CDR3 region has 11 residues. The CDR3: CASSDWSEQYF. The CDR3 nucleotides are TGTGCCAGCAGTGATTGGTCTGAGCAGTACTTC.

This chain connects TRBV10-1 to TRBJ1-1, with D perhaps matching TRBD1 (5 bases). V was cut by 3 bases and J by 4 bases, with 15 bases left in between. Germline V gene lookup returns CDR1 WNHNN and CDR2 SYGVQD (reference sequence). The CDR3 has 15 residues. The CDR3 sequence is CASSDQGSTGTEAFF. The CDR3 nucleotides read TGCGCCAGCAGTGACCAGGGAAGTACGGGCACTGAAGCTTTCTTT.

The chain combines TRBV2 with TRBJ2-7; D might be TRBD2 (5 bases). This CDR3 is 12 amino acids long. With 6 bases removed from V and 2 bases from J, the gap between germline ends came to 8 bases. Germline V gives CDR1 SNHLY, CDR2 FYNNEI. Written as DNA, the CDR3 is TGTGCCAGCAGCCTTAGCGCCTACGAGCAGTACTTC. Protein: CASSLSAYEQYF.

The V and J genes are TRBV7-9 and TRBJ1-2; D is possibly TRBD1 (5 bases). The CDR3 extends over 14 amino acids. Germline-derived CDR1 and CDR2 are SEHNR and FQNEAQ (reference sequence). Trimming removed 1 base at V and 5 bases at J, with 11 bases between. CDR3 sequence (DNA): TGTGCCAGCAGCTTAGATCGGGGGAGGTATGGCTACACCTTC. Protein sequence: CASSLDRGRYGYTF.

The chain combines TRBV29-1 with TRBJ2-5, with a tentative D call TRBD2 (6 bases). The germline V gene has CDR1 SQVTM and CDR2 ANQGSEA. The CDR3 sequence is 13 residues long. The ends were cut back, 4 bases at V and 5 bases at J, with 14 bases in the middle. The CDR3 reads CSVVGREVETQYF. The CDR3 coding sequence is TGCAGCGTTGTTGGCAGGGAGGTTGAGACCCAGTACTTC.

This chain links TRBV10-3 with TRBJ1-1; D is undetermined. The germline V gene has CDR1 ENHRY and CDR2 SYGVKD. This CDR3 has 13 residues. CDR3 DNA sequence: TGTGCAAGCCCCGAAGATGGGGACACTGAAGCTTTCTTT. It translates to CASPEDGDTEAFF.

This clonotype was picked up many times. A junction end diverges from the germline sequence, so it may reflect a read error. V usage is TRBV6-6 and J usage is TRBJ2-7; D is undetermined. Germline CDR1 is MNHNY and CDR2 is SVGAGI (reference sequence). The CDR3 is made up of 9 amino acids. The CDR3 DNA sequence: TGTGCCAGCGGTTACGAGCAGTACTTC. This translates into CASGYEQYF.

The rearrangement uses TRBV6-4 and TRBJ2-3; weak D call: TRBD2 (7 bases). The V end was cut by 2 bases, the J end by 6 bases, with 12 bases between. This CDR3 region has 14 residues. Germline CDR1 MRHNA, CDR2 SNTAGT. The CDR3: CASSDGEGGDTQYF. CDR3 in DNA: TGTGCCAGCAGTGACGGTGAGGGGGGGGATACGCAGTATTTT.

The chain recombines TRBV10-1 with TRBJ1-5; 12 bases align to TRBD1. Trimming cost V 2 bases and J 1 base; bases outside gene matches: 9. Germline assignment: CDR1 WNHNN and CDR2 SYGVQD (reference sequence). CDR3 length: 19 residues. This CDR3 is CASSEHRDRGLGSNQPQHF. The CDR3 coding sequence is TGCGCCAGCAGTGAGCACCGGGACAGGGGGCTGGGGAGCAATCAGCCCCAGCATTTT.

The V call is TRBV24-1, the J call TRBJ2-2; D is undetermined. This CDR3 is built from 12 residues. In germline, CDR1 is KGHDR, CDR2 SFDVKD. Trimming removed 1 base from V and 7 bases from J, with 3 bases in between. The CDR3 sequence: CATSDFGGELFF. CDR3 sequence (DNA): TGTGCCACCAGTGATTTCGGCGGGGAGCTGTTTTTT.

This rearrangement joins TRBV29-1 to TRBJ1-1; 7 bases map to TRBD1. The V gene's germline CDR1 is SQVTM and CDR2 ANQGSEA. This CDR3 comprises 12 residues. V lost 7 bases, J lost 4 bases, and 6 bases stayed unmatched. The CDR3 DNA reads as TGCAGCGCCCAGACAGGGACCACTGAAGCTTTCTTT. Translating gives CSAQTGTTEAFF.

This clonotype was counted many times. V and J are TRBV6-2 or TRBV6-3 and TRBJ2-1; 7 bases fit TRBD2. CDR1 is MNHEY and CDR2 is SVGEGT in the germline V gene. This CDR3 has 16 residues. V lost 0 bases, J lost 7 bases, and 9 bases stayed unmatched. CDR3: CASSYSQRGAKNEQFF. The CDR3, as DNA: TGTGCCAGCAGTTACTCTCAGCGGGGAGCTAAAAATGAGCAGTTCTTC.

The rearrangement links TRBV19 to TRBJ1-1, with 7 positions matching TRBD1. This CDR3 spans 15 amino acids. The ends lost 5 bases at V and 0 bases at J; junction bases unmatched: 6. CDR1 is LNHDA and CDR2 is SQIVND in the germline V gene (reference sequence). CDR3 DNA: TGTGCCAGTAGTGGCCCGGGGACAGTGAACACTGAAGCTTTCTTT. It yields the protein CASSGPGTVNTEAFF.

This clonotype was detected many times. This chain uses TRBV7-9 with TRBJ2-3; D gene ambiguous. The V and J ends lost 2 bases and 4 bases respectively, with 4 bases between them. The CDR3 totals 12 residues. From germline, CDR1 is SEHNR and CDR2 FQNEAQ (reference sequence). The CDR3 DNA is TGTGCCAGCAGCTTACGCTCAGATACGCAGTATTTT. Its translation: CASSLRSDTQYF.

The chain joins TRBV7-2 to TRBJ2-5; 12 positions agree with TRBD1. Germline loops: CDR1 SGHTA, CDR2 FQGNSA. This CDR3 is 15 amino acids long. With V trimmed by 9 bases and J by 7 bases, 12 bases remained unmatched. The CDR3: CASSPPGQGAVTQYF. CDR3 coding DNA: TGTGCCAGTAGTCCCCCGGGACAGGGGGCGGTGACCCAGTACTTC.

The rearrangement joins TRBV12-3 or TRBV12-4 to TRBJ1-6, with D tentatively TRBD1 (6 bases). Trimming removed 5 bases from V and 0 bases from J, with 23 bases in between. The CDR3 length is 20 residues. In DNA form, the CDR3 reads TGTGCCAGCAGTACCAGGGGTTCGAGAAGGGGATACTCCTATAATTCACCCCTCCACTTT. It translates to CASSTRGSRRGYSYNSPLHF.

The genes are TRBV29-1 and TRBJ2-1; 7 bases fit TRBD2. Trimming cost V 7 bases and J 4 bases; bases outside gene matches: 7. The length of the CDR3 is 13 residues. The germline V gene has CDR1 SQVTM and CDR2 ANQGSEA. CDR3 region: CSASGKGYNEQFF. CDR3 coding DNA: TGCAGCGCGAGCGGGAAGGGGTACAATGAGCAGTTCTTC.

This clonotype was recorded a few times. The V and J genes are TRBV10-3 and TRBJ2-7; 8 nucleotides line up with TRBD1. Germline V gene sequence: CDR1 ENHRY, CDR2 SYGVKD. Losses at the gene ends were 2 bases for V and 6 bases for J; bases not matched to a gene: 6. The length of the CDR3 is 14 residues. As DNA, the CDR3 is TGTGCCATCAGTGAGACGGACAGGGCCCCCGAGCAGTACTTC. It encodes CAISETDRAPEQYF.

V gene TRBV11-2 combines with J gene TRBJ1-2; weak D call: TRBD1 (6 bases). Germline CDR1 is SGHAT and CDR2 is FQNNGV. The V and J ends lost 4 bases and 3 bases respectively, with 9 bases between them. The CDR3 is made up of 13 amino acids. The CDR3: CASSSDRHYGYTF. The CDR3 nucleotides read TGTGCCAGCAGCTCCGACAGGCACTATGGCTACACCTTC. The full variable domain, in which reference TRBV11-2 and TRBJ1-2 provide the parts outside the CDR3, is EAGVAQSPRYKIIEKRQSVAFWCNPISGHATLYWYQQILGQGPKLLIQFQNNGVVDDSQLPKDRFSAERLKGVDSTLKIQPAKLEDSAVYLCASSSDRHYGYTFGSGTRLTVV.